The next 23 T cell receptor beta chains were all read from a single sample in a study of cytomegalovirus exposure and HLA in healthy donors. It was with 60 Vbeta and 13 Jbeta primers that the PCR ran. Assay used: immunoSEQ multiplex PCR; TCRdb lists only in-frame clones, some missing. Here the sample spans around 230,000 clones, 80% to 90% being singletons. The sample comprised PBMCs. Every receptor here comes from a girl aged 2-9 years in good health and CMV-seronegative.

The rearrangement joins TRBV27 to TRBJ2-7; 9 bases match TRBD1. The length of the CDR3 is 15 residues. V shed 6 bases, J shed 0 bases, and the junction held 6 bases outside the gene matches. Germline lookup yields CDR1 MNHEY and CDR2 SMNVEV (reference sequence). CDR3: CASSDRGGLSYEQYF. CDR3 sequence (DNA): TGTGCCAGCAGCGACAGGGGGGGCCTCTCCTACGAGCAGTACTTC.

CDR3 residues: CASNQGGGGGFILKQYF. The CDR3 DNA sequence: TGCGCCAGCAACCAGGGTGGAGGGGGGGGGTTCATTCTGAAGCAGTACTTC. The chain joins TRBV5-1 to TRBJ2-7; D is possibly TRBD2 (7 bases). The germline V and J ends were trimmed by 6 bases and 8 bases, with 30 bases remaining between them. The CDR3 totals 17 residues. The germline gives CDR1 SGHRS, CDR2 YFSETQ.

The chain is built from TRBV10-1 and TRBJ2-1, with 7 bases matching TRBD2. Germline V gives CDR1 WNHNN, CDR2 SYGVQD (reference sequence). CDR3 size: 15 residues. Trimming took 8 bases from V and 6 from J; bases not matched to a gene: 13. CDR3 residues: CASHGVLLALNEQFF. Here the CDR3 DNA reads TGCGCCAGCCATGGGGTCCTACTAGCGCTCAATGAGCAGTTCTTC.

Concerning this clone itself: Other DNA sequences in the same sample also yield this CDR3. The chain is built from TRBV30 and TRBJ1-3; TRBD1 might be the D (5 bases). This CDR3 spans 13 amino acids. CDR1 GTSNPN and CDR2 SVGIG come from the germline V gene (reference sequence). V lost 3 bases and J 2 bases, leaving 8 bases between the germline ends. CDR3 sequence: CAWRTQAGNTIYF. The CDR3 bases are TGTGCCTGGAGGACACAGGCTGGAAACACCATATATTTT.

The V call is TRBV27, the J call TRBJ1-6; D is unclear. V was trimmed by 3 bases and J by 4 bases, leaving 7 bases between them. The CDR3 extends over 14 amino acids. CDR1 and CDR2 from the germline V gene are MNHEY and SMNVEV (reference sequence). CDR3 sequence: CASSFRQYNSPLHF. The DNA of the CDR3 is TGTGCCAGCAGTTTTCGTCAGTATAATTCACCCCTCCACTTT.

This clone has only a few counts. V gene TRBV5-1 combines with J gene TRBJ1-1, with D unclear. The CDR3 runs 12 residues. V gave up 4 bases and J gave up 1 base, with 5 bases separating them. Germline CDR1 SGHRS, CDR2 YFSETQ. The CDR3 nucleotides read TGCGCCAGCAGCGTAGAGAACACTGAAGCTTTCTTT. Protein product: CASSVENTEAFF.

This clone was observed a few times. The chain uses TRBV4-2 and TRBJ1-2, with a weak D call TRBD1 (5 bases). CDR3 length: 13 residues. The germline V and J ends were trimmed by 1 base and 6 bases, with 9 bases remaining between them. The germline V gene encodes CDR1 LGHNA and CDR2 YNFKEQ. CDR3 region: CASSQVREDGYTF. In DNA, the CDR3 is TGTGCCAGCAGCCAAGTCAGGGAGGATGGCTACACCTTC.

Here the CDR3 reads CSAALQGTDTQYF. CDR3 bases: TGCAGCGCCGCGCTACAGGGCACAGATACGCAGTATTTT. The V and J genes are TRBV29-1 and TRBJ2-3; TRBD1 might be the D (5 bases). The germline V gene encodes CDR1 SQVTM and CDR2 ANQGSEA. The germline V and J ends were trimmed by 7 bases and 1 base, with 12 bases remaining between them. The CDR3 spans 13 residues.

The count of this clone is one. The gene calls are TRBV7-9 and TRBJ1-2; a weak D match, TRBD1 (5 bases). The CDR3 sequence is 13 residues long. The germline V gene has CDR1 SEHNR and CDR2 FQNEAQ (reference sequence). V was pared by 5 bases and J by 4 bases, with 11 bases between. The CDR3 loop is CASSPGYGYGYTF. The CDR3 nucleotides read TGTGCCAGCAGCCCAGGGTACGGCTATGGCTACACCTTC. Supplemented by reference TRBV7-9 and TRBJ1-2, the full variable domain reads DTGVSQNPRHKITKRGQNVTFRCDPISEHNRLYWYRQTLGQGPEFLTYFQNEAQLEKSRLLSDRFSAERPKGSFSTLEIQRTEQGDSAMYLCASSPGYGYGYTFGSGTRLTVV.

This clone has only a few counts. The rearrangement uses TRBV6-1 and TRBJ2-7; a possible D gene is TRBD2 (5 bases). This CDR3 spans 14 amino acids. Trimming removed 0 bases at V and 6 bases at J, with 12 bases between. CDR1 is MNHNS and CDR2 is SASEGT in the germline V gene. DNA of the CDR3: TGTGCCAGCAGTGAAGCAAGTAGGGCGGGCGAGCAGTACTTC. It specifies CASSEASRAGEQYF.

The J gene is TRBJ2-4, the V gene TRBV4-1; no definite D call. The CDR3 totals 16 residues. The V gene's germline CDR1 is MGHRA and CDR2 YSYEKL. V was cut by 1 base and J by 4 bases, with 14 bases left in between. This chain's CDR3 is CASSQALTEKKNIQYF. CDR3 coding DNA: TGCGCCAGCAGCCAAGCACTAACGGAGAAAAAAAACATTCAGTACTTC.

The chain links TRBV7-6 to TRBJ1-6; the D is unclear. The CDR3 is made up of 13 amino acids. Trimming cost V 4 bases and J 7 bases, with 8 bases left between them. In germline, CDR1 is SGHVS, CDR2 FNYEAQ. The CDR3 is CASSSGGNSPLHF. The DNA of the CDR3 is TGTGCCAGCAGCTCTGGCGGGAATTCACCCCTCCACTTT.

The chain uses TRBV5-6 and TRBJ2-2, with 7 bases matching TRBD2. The germline gives CDR1 SGHDT, CDR2 YYEEEE. The CDR3 length is 17 residues. The junction had 7 bases not matched to a gene; V was cut back by 1 base and J by 1 base. The CDR3 region is CASSLSFQRGNTGELFF. CDR3 coding DNA: TGTGCCAGCAGCTTGTCTTTCCAGCGGGGGAACACCGGGGAGCTGTTTTTT.

A single count supports this clone. This chain connects TRBV5-1 to TRBJ2-1; 8 nucleotides line up with TRBD1. Germline assignment: CDR1 SGHRS and CDR2 YFSETQ. The CDR3 has 14 amino acids. V shed 4 bases and J 10 bases; nucleotides not matched to a gene: 10. CDR3 sequence (DNA): TGCGCCAGCAGCCTGGGACAGGAGATTTCCGAGCAGTTCTTC. It is translated as CASSLGQEISEQFF.

V and J are TRBV19 and TRBJ1-5; 7 nucleotides align to TRBD1. J was trimmed by 2 bases and V by 6 bases; bases with no gene match: 1. CDR3 length: 13 amino acids. Looked up from germline, CDR1 is LNHDA and CDR2 is SQIVND (reference sequence). For the CDR3, the DNA is TGTGCCAGTAGCACAGGGGGCAATCAGCCCCAGCATTTT. It is translated as CASSTGGNQPQHF.

The chain recombines TRBV5-1 with TRBJ2-1; 9 bases fit TRBD1. Germline loops: CDR1 SGHRS, CDR2 YFSETQ. V was pared by 0 bases and J by 7 bases, with 5 bases of the junction left unmatched. CDR3 length: 15 amino acids. CDR3 DNA sequence: TGCGCCAGCAGCTTGGCTGGGACAGGGAGGAATGAGCAGTTCTTC. Translated: CASSLAGTGRNEQFF. The full variable domain, rest sourced from reference TRBV5-1 and TRBJ2-1, is KAGVTQTPRYLIKTRGQQVTLSCSPISGHRSVSWYQQTPGQGLQFLFEYFSETQRNKGNFPGRFSGRQFSNSRSEMNVSTLELGDSALYLCASSLAGTGRNEQFFGPGTRLTVL.

This chain uses TRBV6-5 with TRBJ2-5; 8 nucleotides agree with TRBD1. Per germline, CDR1 MNHEY and CDR2 SVGAGI. Unmatched junction bases numbered 9, after V lost 4 bases and J lost 2 bases. The CDR3 sequence is 16 residues long. CDR3 protein: CASSSPGQAIQETQYF. The CDR3 nucleotides read TGTGCCAGCAGTTCCCCGGGACAGGCGATACAAGAGACCCAGTACTTC.

The rearrangement joins TRBV19 to TRBJ1-5; D is unresolved. The germline V gene has CDR1 LNHDA and CDR2 SQIVND (reference sequence). The CDR3 has 14 amino acids. The ends were cut back, 4 bases at V and 0 bases at J, with 7 bases in the middle. CDR3 sequence: CASSTRTSNQPQHF. As DNA, the CDR3 is TGTGCCAGTAGTACTAGAACTAGCAATCAGCCCCAGCATTTT. The entire variable domain, with the rest obtained from reference TRBV19 and TRBJ1-5, is as follows: DGGITQSPKYLFRKEGQNVTLSCEQNLNHDAMYWYRQDPGQGLRLIYYSQIVNDFQKGDIAEGYSVSREKKESFPLTVTSAQKNPTAFYLCASSTRTSNQPQHFGDGTRLSIL.

This sequence joins TRBV5-4 and TRBJ2-7, with TRBD2 as a possible D gene (6 bases). Trimming shortened V by 0 bases and J by 2 bases, and 9 bases separated the two germline ends. CDR3 length: 14 amino acids. Per germline, CDR1 SGHNT and CDR2 YYREEE (reference sequence). The CDR3 spells CASSLGGITYEQYF. CDR3 coding DNA: TGTGCCAGCAGCTTGGGCGGGATCACCTACGAGCAGTACTTC. Supplemented by reference TRBV5-4 and TRBJ2-7, the full variable domain reads ETGVTQSPTHLIKTRGQQVTLRCSSQSGHNTVSWYQQALGQGPQFIFQYYREEENGRGNFPPRFSGLQFPNYSSELNVNALELDDSALYLCASSLGGITYEQYFGPGTRLTVT.

The gene calls are TRBV13 and TRBJ1-4, with no clear D. V was pared by 1 base and J by 7 bases, with 7 bases between. CDR3 length: 13 amino acids. The germline V gene has CDR1 PRHDT and CDR2 FYEKMQ (reference sequence). CDR3 nucleotide sequence: TGTGCCAGCAGCTTAGAAGGCGGTGAAAAACTGTTTTTT. Its translation: CASSLEGGEKLFF.

The table lists this clone with a few counts. CDR3 region: CASSPILTDTQYF. As DNA, the CDR3 is TGTGCCAGCAGCCCGATACTAACAGATACGCAGTATTTT. V and J are TRBV7-2 and TRBJ2-3, with D unclear. Trimming stripped 5 bases from V and 3 bases from J, with 9 bases between. There are 13 residues in the CDR3. Germline CDR1 SGHTA, CDR2 FQGNSA. Looking up the rest from reference TRBV7-2 and TRBJ2-3 gives the full variable domain: GAGVSQSPSNKVTEKGKDVELRCDPISGHTALYWYRQSLGQGLEFLIYFQGNSAPDKSGLPSDRFSAERTGGSVSTLTIQRTQQEDSAVYLCASSPILTDTQYFGPGTRLTVL.

The gene calls are TRBV7-9 and TRBJ1-1, with a possible D match to TRBD1 (6 bases). The V gene lost 2 bases and the J gene lost 1 base, with 14 bases spanning the gap. This CDR3 has 16 amino acids. Germline V gene data show CDR1 as SEHNR and CDR2 as FQNEAQ (reference sequence). CDR3 DNA sequence: TGTGCCAGCAGCTTAACCCCAGGGGCAGCGAACACTGAAGCTTTCTTT. It is translated as CASSLTPGAANTEAFF.

V usage is TRBV27 and J usage is TRBJ2-7, with D tentatively TRBD1 (5 bases). CDR1 and CDR2 (germline): MNHEY, SMNVEV (reference sequence). Trimming left V 5 bases short and J 5 bases short, with 13 bases between. The CDR3 is 13 amino acids. DNA of the CDR3: TGTGCCAGCAGTCCAGATACAGGAAACGAGCAGTACTTC. It translates to CASSPDTGNEQYF.